One sample yielded the 29 T cell receptor beta chains listed below, sequenced in a study of T-cell memory formation after mild COVID-19. One entry per CDR3 protein, called by TCRdb with MiXCR from the 5' RACE reads. The sample shows roughly 180,000 distinct CDR3 sequences, approximately 10% of them seen only once. Sequenced sample: PBMCs or a T cell subset sorted from them (not recorded which). The receptors shown here come from a man younger than 30 who had mild COVID-19 (a few samples of this study predate the infection). Cell type and time point are not known.

Only a few counts were recorded for this clonotype. The rearrangement joins TRBV7-2 to TRBJ2-5, with D possibly TRBD2 on 5 matching bases. The germline CDR1 and CDR2 sequences are SGHTA and FQGNSA. The germline V and J ends were trimmed by 5 bases and 5 bases, with 18 bases remaining between them. This CDR3 comprises 15 residues. For the CDR3, the DNA is TGTGCCAGCAGCCCTAGACCGGGTCCGGGGGAGACCCAGTACTTC. Translation gives CASSPRPGPGETQYF.

This clonotype occurred a few times. The V and J genes are TRBV4-2 and TRBJ2-5; 11 bases are shared with TRBD2. The junction had 8 bases not matched to a gene; V was cut back by 1 base and J by 4 bases. Germline V gene data show CDR1 as LGHNA and CDR2 as YNFKEQ. CDR3 length equals 17 residues. CDR3 loop: CASSQVRLAGGAETQYF. The CDR3 DNA is TGTGCCAGCAGCCAAGTACGGCTAGCGGGGGGTGCAGAGACCCAGTACTTC.

The rearrangement joins TRBV7-2 to TRBJ1-1; TRBD1 matches at 12 bases. J was trimmed by 5 bases and V by 5 bases; bases with no gene match: 3. The CDR3 length is 14 residues. Germline lookup yields CDR1 SGHTA and CDR2 FQGNSA. CDR3 protein: CASSRDRGRTEAFF. The DNA of the CDR3 is TGTGCCAGCAGCCGGGACAGGGGGCGGACTGAAGCTTTCTTT.

In its sample, this clonotype was seen a few times. The chain carries TRBV5-4 and TRBJ1-5; D is uncertain. The germline V gene has CDR1 SGHNT and CDR2 YYREEE (reference sequence). Trimming removed 3 bases at V and 3 bases at J, with 4 bases between. The CDR3 sequence is 12 residues long. The CDR3 DNA reads as TGTGCCAGCAGCTACCACAATCAGCCCCAGCATTTT. Amino acid sequence: CASSYHNQPQHF.

This clonotype was seen only a few times. The rearrangement joins TRBV6-5 to TRBJ1-1; possibly TRBD1 for D (6 bases). CDR1 MNHEY and CDR2 SVGAGI come from the germline V gene. The CDR3 runs to 16 residues. Deletions cut 7 bases from V and 1 base from J, with 19 bases between. The CDR3, as DNA: TGTGCCAGCACTTGGGGTGGTGGGGGCCCGAACACTGAAGCTTTCTTT. It yields the protein CASTWGGGGPNTEAFF.

V gene TRBV2 combines with J gene TRBJ2-2, with TRBD1 as a possible D gene (5 bases). Trimming cost V 8 bases and J 6 bases, with 19 bases left between them. Germline CDR1 and CDR2: SNHLY and FYNNEI. This CDR3 region has 15 residues. CDR3 protein: CASRPEPTQAGELFF. The CDR3 region has the DNA TGTGCCAGCCGTCCCGAACCAACACAGGCCGGGGAGCTGTTTTTT.

The rearrangement joins TRBV5-4 to TRBJ2-1, with 10 bases aligning to TRBD2. The CDR3 is 18 amino acids. Losses at the gene ends were 4 bases for V and 0 bases for J; bases not matched to a gene: 10. Germline CDR1 is SGHNT and CDR2 is YYREEE (reference sequence). Here the CDR3 DNA reads TGTGCCAGCAGCCCGACCCAGCGGGGGGGAAGCTCCTACAATGAGCAGTTCTTC. Translated, it gives CASSPTQRGGSSYNEQFF.

V and J are TRBV5-4 and TRBJ1-1, with a possible D match to TRBD1 (5 bases). V lost 0 bases to trimming and J lost 11 bases, with 11 bases between them. This CDR3 is 12 amino acids long. Germline CDR1 SGHNT, CDR2 YYREEE (reference sequence). The CDR3 coding sequence is TGTGCCAGCAGCTTGGCCCAGGGCACGGCTTTCTTT. Translation gives CASSLAQGTAFF.

This clonotype was picked up a small number of times. This sequence joins TRBV4-1 and TRBJ1-5; tentative D call: TRBD1 (6 bases). CDR3 length: 16 residues. V gave up 0 bases and J gave up 11 bases, with 20 bases separating them. Germline loops: CDR1 MGHRA, CDR2 YSYEKL. The CDR3 loop reads CASSQDTQQGFHAQHF. The CDR3 DNA reads TGCGCCAGCAGCCAAGATACCCAACAGGGCTTTCATGCCCAGCATTTT.

As DNA, the CDR3 is TGCAGCGCCGGGACTCAAGAGACCCAGTACTTC. Its translation: CSAGTQETQYF. The rearrangement joins TRBV29-1 to TRBJ2-5, with a weak D call TRBD2 (6 bases). Trimming removed 7 bases at V and 2 bases at J, with 8 bases between. CDR3 size: 11 residues. The germline gives CDR1 SQVTM, CDR2 ANQGSEA.

The table lists this clonotype with many counts. The CDR3 reads CASSQEGQGWDEQFF. The CDR3 nucleotides read TGCGCCAGCAGCCAAGAGGGACAGGGGTGGGATGAGCAGTTCTTC. The chain combines TRBV4-3 with TRBJ2-1; 10 bases are shared with TRBD1. Germline trimming cut 0 bases from V and 8 bases from J; bases unmatched to any gene: 4. The CDR3 runs 15 residues. Per the germline V gene, CDR1 is LGHNA and CDR2 is YSLEER.

This chain connects TRBV18 to TRBJ2-3, with TRBD1 matching 12 bases. The CDR3 length is 15 residues. Germline V gene sequence: CDR1 KGHSH, CDR2 LQKENI. The ends lost 3 bases at V and 6 bases at J; junction bases unmatched: 4. For the CDR3, the DNA is TGTGCCAGCTCACCGGGACAGGGGGCTCCGGATACGCAGTATTTT. This codes for CASSPGQGAPDTQYF. Combining the CDR3 with reference TRBV18 and TRBJ2-3 gives the whole variable domain NAGVMQNPRHLVRRRGQEARLRCSPMKGHSHVYWYRQLPEEGLKFMVYLQKENIIDESGMPKERFSAEFPKEGPSILRIQQVVRGDSAAYFCASSPGQGAPDTQYFGPGTRLTVL.

This clonotype was seen only a few times. V and J are TRBV4-3 and TRBJ1-1; 8 nucleotides agree with TRBD1. V lost 3 bases to trimming and J lost 11 bases; unmatched junction nucleotides: 11. The CDR3 is 14 residues long. Germline V gives CDR1 LGHNA, CDR2 YSLEER. The CDR3 spells CASSHPGQGSQAFF. The CDR3, as DNA: TGCGCCAGCAGCCATCCAGGACAGGGATCTCAGGCTTTCTTT.

There are a few counts of this clonotype. The chain links TRBV4-1 to TRBJ1-2; TRBD1 matches at 9 bases. Germline CDR1 reads MGHRA; CDR2 reads YSYEKL. V trimming: 2 bases; J trimming: 7 bases; junction bases outside the gene matches: 11. The CDR3 is made up of 16 amino acids. The CDR3 DNA sequence: TGCGCCAGCAGCCAACCCGCCAGGGGACAGGGTGCTGGCTACACCTTC. Protein sequence: CASSQPARGQGAGYTF.

This clonotype was detected ten times or more. The chain recombines TRBV7-3 with TRBJ2-1; D remains unclear. Trimming took 5 bases from V and 12 from J, leaving 23 bases between them. The CDR3 runs to 15 residues. CDR1 is SGHTA, CDR2 FQGTGA, per germline. The CDR3 DNA reads as TGTGCCAGCAGCCCGGGCGCAGGATCCCAGAACCCGCAGTTCTTC. As protein: CASSPGAGSQNPQFF.

V gene TRBV10-3 combines with J gene TRBJ2-3; 9 bases align to TRBD2. Germline CDR1 is ENHRY and CDR2 is SYGVKD. J was trimmed by 1 base and V by 3 bases; bases with no gene match: 2. The CDR3 runs 15 residues. The chain's CDR3 is CAISDQRGGTDTQYF. In nucleotides, the CDR3 is TGTGCCATCAGTGATCAGCGGGGGGGCACAGATACGCAGTATTTT.

This rearrangement joins TRBV20-1 to TRBJ2-7, with 9 bases fitting TRBD2. CDR1 is DFQATT and CDR2 is SNEGSKA in the germline V gene (reference sequence). V gave up 0 bases and J gave up 4 bases; unmatched junction bases: 4. The CDR3 runs 14 residues. The CDR3, as DNA: TGCAGTGCTAGAGATCCCAGCGGGGGGTACGAGCAGTACTTC. Translated: CSARDPSGGYEQYF.

The sample holds many counts of this clonotype. This chain connects TRBV7-2 to TRBJ1-2; D gene unclear. The germline V gene encodes CDR1 SGHTA and CDR2 FQGNSA. This CDR3 comprises 18 residues. V dropped 1 base and J dropped 2 bases, with 20 bases sitting between them. CDR3 sequence: CASSLVLSPVGSNYGYTF. CDR3 in DNA: TGTGCCAGCAGCTTAGTTTTATCCCCAGTGGGGTCAAACTATGGCTACACCTTC.

The gene calls are TRBV5-1 and TRBJ1-2, with D possibly being TRBD1 (5 bases). The CDR3 consists of 19 residues. Germline-derived CDR1 and CDR2 are SGHRS and YFSETQ. The V end lost 0 bases, the J end lost 4 bases, and 25 bases lay between the germline ends. CDR3 residues: CASSLVAGPGLGGSYGYTF. Here the CDR3 DNA reads TGCGCCAGCAGCTTGGTCGCGGGGCCCGGGTTAGGAGGAAGCTATGGCTACACCTTC.

This clonotype was observed a few times. The chain is built from TRBV12-5 and TRBJ2-3; D gene ambiguous. The CDR3 extends over 15 amino acids. Germline V CDR1 and CDR2: LGHNT, FRNRAP. V was clipped by 6 bases and J by 0 bases, with 13 bases between them. In DNA, the CDR3 is TGTGCTAGTGGAGGGATTTTCACTAGCACAGATACGCAGTATTTT. Translating it yields CASGGIFTSTDTQYF.

This clonotype has more than one count but fewer than ten. The chain has TRBV5-1 and TRBJ2-3; 9 nucleotides line up with TRBD1. The trim removed 3 bases at V and 3 bases at J, leaving 2 bases unmatched. Germline CDR1 and CDR2: SGHRS and YFSETQ. The CDR3 runs to 14 residues. Here the CDR3 DNA reads TGCGCCAGCAGCTCACAGGGGGCTACAGATACGCAGTATTTT. It encodes CASSSQGATDTQYF. The entire variable domain, with the rest obtained from reference TRBV5-1 and TRBJ2-3, is as follows: KAGVTQTPRYLIKTRGQQVTLSCSPISGHRSVSWYQQTPGQGLQFLFEYFSETQRNKGNFPGRFSGRQFSNSRSEMNVSTLELGDSALYLCASSSQGATDTQYFGPGTRLTVL.

This clonotype showed up just a few times. The CDR3 sequence is CSAGKGSGQYNEQFF. DNA of the CDR3: TGCAGTGCTGGGAAAGGTAGCGGGCAATACAATGAGCAGTTCTTC. V gene TRBV20-1 combines with J gene TRBJ2-1; 7 nucleotides agree with TRBD2. V lost 5 bases, J lost 4 bases, and 11 bases stayed unmatched. The CDR3 runs to 15 residues. From germline, CDR1 is DFQATT and CDR2 SNEGSKA (reference sequence).

The chain recombines TRBV12-3 or TRBV12-4 with TRBJ2-1, with 11 bases aligning to TRBD1. The ends lost 4 bases at V and 6 bases at J; junction bases unmatched: 8. There are 16 residues in the CDR3. The CDR3: CASSSWTGGTINEQFF. The CDR3 DNA reads as TGTGCCAGCAGTTCGTGGACAGGGGGCACGATCAATGAGCAGTTCTTC.

This clonotype has a handful of counts. In DNA form, the CDR3 reads TGTGCCAGCCATATACAAGCGAACACCGGGGAGCTGTTTTTT. Translated, it gives CASHIQANTGELFF. The chain is built from TRBV12-3 or TRBV12-4 and TRBJ2-2; unclear D gene. V dropped 8 bases and J dropped 0 bases, with 10 bases sitting between them. This CDR3 comprises 14 residues.

The chain uses TRBV5-1 and TRBJ2-5, with 11 nucleotides matching TRBD2. J gave up 2 bases and V 4 bases, and 4 bases lay outside the gene matches. Germline lookup yields CDR1 SGHRS and CDR2 YFSETQ. This CDR3 has 15 residues. CDR3 amino acids: CASSISGGAQETQYF. The CDR3 nucleotides read TGCGCCAGCAGCATTAGCGGGGGGGCGCAAGAGACCCAGTACTTC.

The chain uses TRBV28 and TRBJ1-3; weak D call: TRBD1 (5 bases). From germline, CDR1 is MDHEN and CDR2 SYDVKM. The CDR3 extends over 14 amino acids. V lost 8 bases and J lost 0, with 11 bases in between. CDR3 protein: CASFGGYSGNTIYF. The CDR3 region has the DNA TGTGCCAGCTTCGGGGGATACTCTGGAAACACCATATATTTT.

This clonotype showed up just a few times. The chain recombines TRBV7-6 with TRBJ2-7, with D possibly TRBD2 on 6 matching bases. The CDR3 covers 14 residues. CDR1 is SGHVS and CDR2 is FNYEAQ in the germline V gene. Trimming removed 7 bases at V and 7 bases at J, with 20 bases between. The CDR3 region is CASTPGDFRGEQYF. In DNA form, the CDR3 reads TGTGCCAGCACCCCCGGGGACTTTCGGGGGGAGCAGTACTTC.

The chain has TRBV5-1 and TRBJ2-1; no clear D gene. The V gene lost 0 bases and the J gene lost 0 bases, with 7 bases spanning the gap. CDR3 length: 15 residues. Germline CDR1 is SGHRS and CDR2 is YFSETQ. CDR3 in amino acids: CASSLVSSSYNEQFF. In nucleotides, the CDR3 is TGCGCCAGCAGCTTGGTCTCCAGCTCCTACAATGAGCAGTTCTTC.

This clonotype occurred many times. CDR3 nucleotide sequence: TGCAGTGCCCCGGAGGACCAAGAGACCCAGTACTTC. It codes for CSAPEDQETQYF. J is TRBJ2-5 and V is TRBV20-1; weak D call: TRBD2 (5 bases). V lost 6 bases and J lost 0, with 8 bases in between. The CDR3 covers 12 residues. Per germline, CDR1 DFQATT and CDR2 SNEGSKA (reference sequence).